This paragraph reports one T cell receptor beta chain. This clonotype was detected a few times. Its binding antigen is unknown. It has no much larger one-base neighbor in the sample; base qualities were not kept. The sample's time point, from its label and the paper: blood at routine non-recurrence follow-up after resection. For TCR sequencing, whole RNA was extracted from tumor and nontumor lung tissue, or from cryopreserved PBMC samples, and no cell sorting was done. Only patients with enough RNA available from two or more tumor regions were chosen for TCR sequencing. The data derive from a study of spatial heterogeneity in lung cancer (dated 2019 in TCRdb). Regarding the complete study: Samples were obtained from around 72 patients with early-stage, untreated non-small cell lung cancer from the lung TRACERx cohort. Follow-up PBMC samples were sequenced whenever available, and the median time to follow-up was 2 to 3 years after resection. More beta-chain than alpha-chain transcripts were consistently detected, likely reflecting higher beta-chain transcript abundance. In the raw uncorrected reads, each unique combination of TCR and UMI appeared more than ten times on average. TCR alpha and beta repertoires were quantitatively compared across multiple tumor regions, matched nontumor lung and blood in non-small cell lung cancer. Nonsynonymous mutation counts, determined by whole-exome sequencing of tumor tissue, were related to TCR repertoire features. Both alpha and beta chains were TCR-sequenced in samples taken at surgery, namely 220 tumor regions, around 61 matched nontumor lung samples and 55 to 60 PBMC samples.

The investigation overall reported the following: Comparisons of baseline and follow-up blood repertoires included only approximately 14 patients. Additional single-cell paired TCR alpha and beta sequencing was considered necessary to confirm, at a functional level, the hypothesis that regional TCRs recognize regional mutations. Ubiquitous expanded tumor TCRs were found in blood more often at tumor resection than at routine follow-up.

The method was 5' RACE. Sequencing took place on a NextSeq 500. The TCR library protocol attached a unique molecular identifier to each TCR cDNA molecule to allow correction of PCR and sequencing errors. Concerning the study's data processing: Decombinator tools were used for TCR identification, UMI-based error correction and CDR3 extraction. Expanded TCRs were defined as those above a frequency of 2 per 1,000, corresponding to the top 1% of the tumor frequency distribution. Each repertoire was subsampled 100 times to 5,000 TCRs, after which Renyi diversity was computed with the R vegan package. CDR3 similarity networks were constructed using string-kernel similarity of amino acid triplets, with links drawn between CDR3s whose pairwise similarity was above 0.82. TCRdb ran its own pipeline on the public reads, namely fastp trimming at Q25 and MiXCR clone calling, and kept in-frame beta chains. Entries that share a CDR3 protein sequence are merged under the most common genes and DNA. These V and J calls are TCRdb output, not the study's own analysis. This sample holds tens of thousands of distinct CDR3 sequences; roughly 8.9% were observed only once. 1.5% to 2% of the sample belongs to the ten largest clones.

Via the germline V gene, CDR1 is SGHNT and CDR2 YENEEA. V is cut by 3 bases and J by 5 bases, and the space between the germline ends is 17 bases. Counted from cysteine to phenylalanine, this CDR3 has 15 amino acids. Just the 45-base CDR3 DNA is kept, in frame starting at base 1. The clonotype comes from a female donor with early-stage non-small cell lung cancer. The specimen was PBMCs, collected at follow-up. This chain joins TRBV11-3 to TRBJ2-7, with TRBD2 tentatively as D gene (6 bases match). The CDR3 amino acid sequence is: CASSFMASSGHEQYF. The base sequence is TGTGCCAGCAGCTTCATGGCAAGCAGCGGGCACGAGCAGTACTTC.